This entry describes one T cell receptor (beta chain). This specimen belongs to a study of blood T cell repertoires in COVID-19. The germline V gene encodes CDR1 MDHEN and CDR2 SYDVKM. Trimming shortened V by 5 bases and J by 0 bases, and 14 bases separated the two germline ends. This CDR3 is built from 16 residues. Original methodology: Estimation of nucleated cell counts relied on the amplification of reference gene primers. Measured with immunoSEQ multiplex PCR; TCRdb has only the in-frame clones, and not every one. For V, J and clone size, that table is used; D and trimming come from the DNA. The profile shows 250,000 or so clones, around 86% of them singletons.

The V gene is TRBV28, the J gene TRBJ1-3; a weak D match, TRBD1 (5 bases). The sequencing input was peripheral blood. The clonotype originates from a woman aged 30 to 39 with active or convalescent COVID-19. The CDR3 nucleotides are TGTGCCAGCAGTATAAGCAGGGTGAACTCTGGAAACACCATATATTTT. As protein: CASSISRVNSGNTIYF. Full variable domain (remainder filled in from reference TRBV28 and TRBJ1-3): DVKVTQSSRYLVKRTGEKVFLECVQDMDHENMFWYRQDPGLGLRLIYFSYDVKMKEKGDIPEGYSVSREKKERFSLILESASTNQTSMYLCASSISRVNSGNTIYFGEGSWLTVV.